The rows below give T cell receptor beta chains drawn from one sample of a study of CD8 T cells in Susac syndrome. From the immunoSEQ multiplex PCR reads, TCRdb called clonotypes with MiXCR, one entry per CDR3 protein. The table shows about 200,000 distinct CDR3 sequences, with 85% to 95% occurring only once. The specimen was CD4+ T cells from PBMCs. Every receptor here comes from a human donor with multiple sclerosis. CDR3s include the opening cysteine and the closing phenylalanine or tryptophan. A D gene is named only where the DNA matches it firmly. Clone size is stated in some rows and not others, as once, few, many or a class when expanded.

v_gene: TRBV27
abundance: NA
j_gene: TRBJ1-2
d_gene: NA
CDR3nt: TGTGCCAGCAGTTTCTCTGGGTCCCCTCCGCGCCATGGCTACACCTTC
CDR3aa: CASSFSGSPPRHGYTF

v_gene: TRBV20-1
abundance: NA
j_gene: TRBJ2-2
d_gene: NA
CDR3nt: TGCAGTGCTAGAGATTGGGGAGCTGACAACACCGGGGAGCTGTTTTTT
CDR3aa: CSARDWGADNTGELFF

v_gene: TRBV4-1
abundance: NA
j_gene: TRBJ1-3
d_gene: NA
CDR3nt: TGCGCCAGCAGCCACGAACCAGGACCCTCTGGAAACACCATATATTTT
CDR3aa: CASSHEPGPSGNTIYF

v_gene: TRBV12-3/TRBV12-4
abundance: NA
j_gene: TRBJ1-1
d_gene: NA
CDR3nt: TGTGCCAGCAGGACCTATGAGGGGGAAGCTTTCTTT
CDR3aa: CASRTYEGEAFF

v_gene: TRBV20-1
abundance: NA
j_gene: TRBJ2-5
d_gene: NA
CDR3nt: TGCAGTGCTCCCCCGGCGGGGCCTCGAGAGACCCAGTACTTC
CDR3aa: CSAPPAGPRETQYF

v_gene: TRBV12-3/TRBV12-4
abundance: NA
j_gene: TRBJ1-2
d_gene: NA
CDR3nt: TGTGCCAGCAGTCCTCCCAGCCTCTATGGCTACACCTTC
CDR3aa: CASSPPSLYGYTF

v_gene: TRBV10-3
abundance: NA
j_gene: TRBJ2-1
d_gene: TRBD2
CDR3nt: TGTGCCATCGCGACTAGCGGGGGAGAATACAATGAGCAGTTCTTC
CDR3aa: CAIATSGGEYNEQFF

v_gene: TRBV6-5
abundance: NA
j_gene: TRBJ1-5
d_gene: NA
CDR3nt: TGTGCCACAAAGGGGACTGACAATCAGCCCCAGCATTTT
CDR3aa: CATKGTDNQPQHF

v_gene: TRBV6-5
abundance: NA
j_gene: TRBJ1-1
d_gene: NA
CDR3nt: TGTGCCAGCATCCCTACCTGGGGTGAAGCTTTCTTT
CDR3aa: CASIPTWGEAFF

v_gene: TRBV18
abundance: NA
j_gene: TRBJ2-3
d_gene: TRBD2
CDR3nt: TGTGCCAGCTCACCTCGGACTAGCCGACGCACAGATACGCAGTATTTT
CDR3aa: CASSPRTSRRTDTQYF

v_gene: TRBV20-1
abundance: NA
j_gene: TRBJ2-1
d_gene: TRBD2
CDR3nt: TGCAGTGAGATAGTAGGGACTAGCGGGGCTAATGAGCAGTTCTTC
CDR3aa: CSEIVGTSGANEQFF

v_gene: TRBV4-2
abundance: NA
j_gene: TRBJ2-5
d_gene: NA
CDR3nt: TGTGCCAGCAGCCAGATAACTTCAGGGACGGAGACCCAGTACTTC
CDR3aa: CASSQITSGTETQYF

v_gene: TRBV20-1
abundance: NA
j_gene: TRBJ2-1
d_gene: NA
CDR3nt: TGCAGTGCTAGGGTAATAACATCAGTACATGAGCAGTTCTTC
CDR3aa: CSARVITSVHEQFF

v_gene: TRBV29-1
abundance: NA
j_gene: TRBJ2-5
d_gene: NA
CDR3nt: TGCAGCGTCGTCCCCGGGAGCCGGGGGGAGACCCAGTACTTC
CDR3aa: CSVVPGSRGETQYF

v_gene: TRBV5-4
abundance: NA
j_gene: TRBJ2-5
d_gene: TRBD1
CDR3nt: TGTGCCAGCAGCACAGGGGGCGCGGGGGAGACCCAGTACTTC
CDR3aa: CASSTGGAGETQYF

v_gene: TRBV24-1
abundance: NA
j_gene: TRBJ2-3
d_gene: NA
CDR3nt: TGTGCCACCGGATTGGGGGATCCAGATACGCAGTATTTT
CDR3aa: CATGLGDPDTQYF

v_gene: TRBV29-1
abundance: NA
j_gene: TRBJ2-3
d_gene: NA
CDR3nt: TGCAGCGTTGAACCCCGGCGGAACACAGATACGCAGTATTTT
CDR3aa: CSVEPRRNTDTQYF

v_gene: TRBV3-1
abundance: NA
j_gene: TRBJ1-1
d_gene: NA
CDR3nt: TGTGCCAGCACCCAACAGGGAGGATGGACTGAAGCTTTCTTT
CDR3aa: CASTQQGGWTEAFF

v_gene: TRBV20-1
abundance: NA
j_gene: TRBJ1-2
d_gene: NA
CDR3nt: TGCAGTGCTCCCAGAGGCGAACGGGGCCACTATGGCTACACCTTC
CDR3aa: CSAPRGERGHYGYTF

v_gene: TRBV5-1
abundance: NA
j_gene: TRBJ2-4
d_gene: NA
CDR3nt: TGCGCCAGCAGCTTTGAGGGTAACATTCAGTACTTC
CDR3aa: CASSFEGNIQYF

v_gene: TRBV23-1
abundance: NA
j_gene: TRBJ1-1
d_gene: NA
CDR3nt: TGCGCCAGCAGTCAATCCAGGAGGGCAAGACCGAACACTGAAGCTTTCTTT
CDR3aa: CASSQSRRARPNTEAFF

v_gene: TRBV9
abundance: NA
j_gene: TRBJ2-3
d_gene: TRBD2
CDR3nt: TGTGCCAGCAGCGCCCCGGGACTAGCGGGGGGGGGTACGCAGTATTTT
CDR3aa: CASSAPGLAGGGTQYF

v_gene: TRBV20-1
abundance: NA
j_gene: TRBJ2-3
d_gene: NA
CDR3nt: TGCAGTTCGCGAATGGAGCAGGGTGTGAGAGATACGCAGTATTTT
CDR3aa: CSSRMEQGVRDTQYF

v_gene: TRBV20-1
abundance: NA
j_gene: TRBJ1-4
d_gene: TRBD1
CDR3nt: TGCAGTCCGGGACAGGGGGGTGAAAAACTGTTTTTT
CDR3aa: CSPGQGGEKLFF

v_gene: TRBV20-1
abundance: once
j_gene: TRBJ2-5
d_gene: TRBD1
CDR3nt: TGCAGTGCCCCGACAGGGAGATATGAGACCCAGTACTTC
CDR3aa: CSAPTGRYETQYF

v_gene: TRBV10-3
abundance: NA
j_gene: TRBJ2-3
d_gene: NA
CDR3nt: TGTGCCATCAGATCCACAGATACGCAGTATTTT
CDR3aa: CAIRSTDTQYF

v_gene: TRBV4-2
abundance: NA
j_gene: TRBJ1-1
d_gene: NA
CDR3nt: TGTGCCAGCAGCCCCGGGGGGAGCACTGAAGCTTTCTTT
CDR3aa: CASSPGGSTEAFF

v_gene: TRBV6-4
abundance: NA
j_gene: TRBJ1-1
d_gene: NA
CDR3nt: TGTGCCAGCAGTTACTCGACCAAGGCTGAAGCTTTCTTT
CDR3aa: CASSYSTKAEAFF

v_gene: TRBV7-9
abundance: NA
j_gene: TRBJ1-4
d_gene: NA
CDR3nt: TGTGCCAGCAGCTCACGGGGAGGAGGAGAAAAACTGTTTTTT
CDR3aa: CASSSRGGGEKLFF

v_gene: TRBV20-1
abundance: NA
j_gene: TRBJ1-2
d_gene: TRBD1
CDR3nt: TGCAGTGCTACCCCCGGACAGGGCATACTGCTTGGCTACACCTTC
CDR3aa: CSATPGQGILLGYTF

v_gene: TRBV9
abundance: NA
j_gene: TRBJ2-7
d_gene: NA
CDR3nt: TGTGCCAGCAGCCCCCCGGGACGGGGTACCTACGAGCAGTACTTC
CDR3aa: CASSPPGRGTYEQYF

v_gene: TRBV3-1
abundance: NA
j_gene: TRBJ2-1
d_gene: NA
CDR3nt: TGTGCCAGCAGCCATCCCGGGCGTGAGCAGTTCTTC
CDR3aa: CASSHPGREQFF